One and the same sample provided the 4 T cell receptor beta chains below, sequenced in a study of CD8+CD57+ T cells in acquired aplastic anemia. Only patients with CD8+CD57+ cell expansion on flow cytometry were chosen for sequencing. Genomic DNA, serving as template, underwent TCR beta VDJ and CDR3 profiling. TCRdb re-called the reads with MiXCR, one entry per CDR3 protein. The sample holds around 170,000 distinct CDR3 sequences, approximately 48% seen once. Sequencing was done on a sample of sorted CD4+, CD8+, or CD8+CD57+ T cells (not recorded which) from PBMCs. The receptors were gathered from a human donor with aplastic anemia.

This clonotype is a singleton in its sample. At one of its ends the junction is not consistent with the germline gene, which may arise from a read error. V gene TRBV12-5 combines with J gene TRBJ2-1, with a possible D match to TRBD1 (8 bases). The germline V gene encodes CDR1 LGHNT and CDR2 FRNRAP. The CDR3 spans 13 residues. CDR3 nucleotides: TGTGCTGGTGGTTTACAGGGGGGGGATGAGCAGTTCTTC. It encodes CAGGLQGGDEQFF. Full variable domain (rest looked up from reference TRBV12-5 and TRBJ2-1): DARVTQTPRHKVTEMGQEVTMRCQPILGHNTVFWYRQTMMQGLELLAYFRNRAPLDDSGMPKDRFSAEMPDATLATLKIQPSEPRDSAVYFCAGGLQGGDEQFFGPGTRLTVL.

In regard to this clonotype: A read error may account for a junction end that differs from germline. V is TRBV7-7 and J is TRBJ2-1; D might be TRBD1 (6 bases). The CDR3 has 12 residues. Germline assignment: CDR1 SSHAT and CDR2 FNYEAQ (reference sequence). This chain's CDR3 is CASSLRVGAQFF. CDR3 coding DNA: TGTGCTAGCAGCTTAAGAGTGGGGGCTCAGTTCTTC.

This clonotype was seen a few times. This sequence joins TRBV12-3 or TRBV12-4 and TRBJ1-2, with TRBD1 matching over 7 bases. The CDR3 runs 13 residues. Losses at the gene ends were 6 bases for V and 13 bases for J; bases not matched to a gene: 14. The CDR3 loop is CASRNQGQPPSTF. CDR3 DNA: TGTGCCAGCAGGAACCAGGGACAGCCGCCCTCCACCTTC.

V gene TRBV19 combines with J gene TRBJ2-2; no clear D gene. Trimming stripped 3 bases from V and 0 bases from J, with 5 bases between. CDR1 is LNHDA and CDR2 is SQIVND in the germline V gene (reference sequence). This CDR3 contains 14 residues. CDR3 sequence: CASSIASNTGELFF. The CDR3 DNA reads TGTGCCAGTAGTATCGCCTCGAACACCGGGGAGCTGTTTTTT.